This TCR beta chain was recovered during a study of identifying expanded T cells in peripheral blood. About this clone itself: Its antigen is unidentified.

The CDR3 has 14 amino acids. Trimming at V came to 4 bases and at J to 7 bases, leaving 9 bases not matched to a gene. Germline V gene sequence: CDR1 MNHNY, CDR2 SVGAGI (reference sequence). Here immunoSEQ multiplex PCR was the method, and the copy in TCRdb shows in-frame clones only, minus some. The table lists tens of thousands of clones, about 89% of them singletons. Study-wide findings and caveats: About 1.2 clones differed between technical replicates, versus approximately 17 and 20 over time.

The gene calls are TRBV6-6 and TRBJ1-1, with TRBD1 matching 7 bases. The sequenced sample consisted of blood. The sequence came from a person aged 18 to 75 in good health. The CDR3 protein is CASSSITGQVEAFF. The CDR3 DNA sequence: TGTGCCAGCAGTTCCATAACCGGACAGGTTGAAGCTTTCTTT.